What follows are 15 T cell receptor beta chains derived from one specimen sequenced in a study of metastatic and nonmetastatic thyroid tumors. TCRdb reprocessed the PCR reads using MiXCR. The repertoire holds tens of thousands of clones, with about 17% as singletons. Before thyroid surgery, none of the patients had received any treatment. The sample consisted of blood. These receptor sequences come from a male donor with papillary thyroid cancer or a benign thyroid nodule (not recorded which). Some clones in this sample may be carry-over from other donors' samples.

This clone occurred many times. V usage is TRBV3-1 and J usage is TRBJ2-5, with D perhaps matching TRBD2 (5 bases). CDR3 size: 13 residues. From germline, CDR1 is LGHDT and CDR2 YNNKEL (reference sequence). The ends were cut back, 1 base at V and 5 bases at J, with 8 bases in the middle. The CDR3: CASSQAPGETQYF. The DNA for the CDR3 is TGTGCCAGCAGCCAAGCCCCGGGGGAGACCCAGTACTTC.

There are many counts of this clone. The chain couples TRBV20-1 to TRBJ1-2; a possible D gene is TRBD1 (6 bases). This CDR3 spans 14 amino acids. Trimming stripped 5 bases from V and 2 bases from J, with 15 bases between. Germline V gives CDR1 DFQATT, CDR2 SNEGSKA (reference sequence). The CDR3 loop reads CSAVSGQGNYGYTF. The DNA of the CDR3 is TGCAGTGCTGTATCCGGCCAGGGGAACTATGGCTACACCTTC.

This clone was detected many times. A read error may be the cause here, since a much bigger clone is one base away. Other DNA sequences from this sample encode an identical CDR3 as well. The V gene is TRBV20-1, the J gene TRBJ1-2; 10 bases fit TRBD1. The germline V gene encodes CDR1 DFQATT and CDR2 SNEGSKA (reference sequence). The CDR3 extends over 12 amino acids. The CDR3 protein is CSARTGGYGYTF. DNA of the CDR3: TGCAGTGCTAGGACAGGGGGCTATGGTTACACCTTC.

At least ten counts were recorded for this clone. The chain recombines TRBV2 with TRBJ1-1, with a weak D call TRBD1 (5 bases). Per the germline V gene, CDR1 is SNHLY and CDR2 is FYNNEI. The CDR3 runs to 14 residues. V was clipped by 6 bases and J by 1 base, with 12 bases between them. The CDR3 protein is CASSPDTQNTEAFF. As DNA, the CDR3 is TGTGCCAGCAGCCCGGACACCCAGAACACTGAAGCTTTCTTT.

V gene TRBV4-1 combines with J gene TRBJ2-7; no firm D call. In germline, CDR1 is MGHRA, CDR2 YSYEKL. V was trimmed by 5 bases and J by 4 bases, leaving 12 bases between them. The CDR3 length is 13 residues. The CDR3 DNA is TGCGCCAGCAGCTTATTAATAGATTACGAGCAGTACTTC. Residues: CASSLLIDYEQYF.

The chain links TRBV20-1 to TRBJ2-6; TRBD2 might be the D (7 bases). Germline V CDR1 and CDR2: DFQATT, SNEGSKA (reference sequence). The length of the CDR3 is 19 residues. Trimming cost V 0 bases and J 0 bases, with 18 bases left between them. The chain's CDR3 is CSARDRGPGGSSGANVLTF. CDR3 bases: TGCAGTGCTAGAGATCGGGGTCCGGGGGGCTCCTCTGGGGCCAACGTCCTGACTTTC.

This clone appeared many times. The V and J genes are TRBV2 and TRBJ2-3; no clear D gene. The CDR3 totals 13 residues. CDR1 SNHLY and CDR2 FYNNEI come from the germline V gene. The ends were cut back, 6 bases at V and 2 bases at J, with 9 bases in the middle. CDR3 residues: CASRRIPTDTQYF. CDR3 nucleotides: TGTGCCAGCAGAAGGATCCCCACAGATACGCAGTATTTT.

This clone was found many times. In nucleotides, the CDR3 is TGCAGTGCTAGACCAGGGAGGACTGAAGCTTTCTTT. This sequence encodes CSARPGRTEAFF. The rearrangement links TRBV20-1 to TRBJ1-1; D might be TRBD1 (5 bases). CDR1 and CDR2 (germline): DFQATT, SNEGSKA (reference sequence). V was trimmed by 2 bases and J by 5 bases, leaving 9 bases between them. The CDR3 loop spans 12 amino acids.

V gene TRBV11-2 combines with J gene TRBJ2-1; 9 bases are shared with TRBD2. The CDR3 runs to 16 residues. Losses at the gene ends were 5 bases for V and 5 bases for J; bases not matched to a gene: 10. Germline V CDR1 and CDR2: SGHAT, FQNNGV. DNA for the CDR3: TGTGCCAGCAGCCCGTCTAGCGGGAAAATGGACAATGAGCAGTTCTTC. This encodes CASSPSSGKMDNEQFF.

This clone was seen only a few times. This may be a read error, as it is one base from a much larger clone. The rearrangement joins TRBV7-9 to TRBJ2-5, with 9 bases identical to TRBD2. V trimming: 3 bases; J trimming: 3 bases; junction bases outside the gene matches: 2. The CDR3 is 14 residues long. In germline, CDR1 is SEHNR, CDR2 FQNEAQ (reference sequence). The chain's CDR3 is CASSFLAGEETQYF. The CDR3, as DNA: TGTGCCAGCAGCTTCTTAGCGGGAGAAGAGACCCAGTACTTC.

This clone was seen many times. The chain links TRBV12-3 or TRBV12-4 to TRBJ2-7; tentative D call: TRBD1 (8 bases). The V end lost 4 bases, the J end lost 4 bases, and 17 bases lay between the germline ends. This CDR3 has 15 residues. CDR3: CASSSSDREGYEQYF. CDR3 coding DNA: TGTGCCAGCAGTTCCTCGGACAGGGAGGGGTACGAGCAGTACTTC.

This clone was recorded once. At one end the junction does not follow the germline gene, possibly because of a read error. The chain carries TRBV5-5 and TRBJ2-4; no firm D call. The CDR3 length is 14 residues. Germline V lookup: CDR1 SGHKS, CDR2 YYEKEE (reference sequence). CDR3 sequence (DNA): TGTGTCAGCAGCCCCGGGCCAGGTATTTGGATTCAGTACTTC. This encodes CVSSPGPGIWIQYF.

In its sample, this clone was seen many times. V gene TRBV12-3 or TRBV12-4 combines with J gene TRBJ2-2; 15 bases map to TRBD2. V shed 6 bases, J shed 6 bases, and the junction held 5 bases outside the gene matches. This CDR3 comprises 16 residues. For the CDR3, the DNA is TGTGCCAGCAGGGGACTAGCGGGGGGAGGACCCGGGGAGCTGTTTTTT. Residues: CASRGLAGGGPGELFF.

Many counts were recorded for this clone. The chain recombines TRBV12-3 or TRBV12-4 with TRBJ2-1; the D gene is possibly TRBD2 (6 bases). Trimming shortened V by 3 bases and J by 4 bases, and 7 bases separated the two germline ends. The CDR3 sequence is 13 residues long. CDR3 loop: CASSFAGYNEQFF. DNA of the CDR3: TGTGCCAGCAGTTTTGCGGGGTACAATGAGCAGTTCTTC.

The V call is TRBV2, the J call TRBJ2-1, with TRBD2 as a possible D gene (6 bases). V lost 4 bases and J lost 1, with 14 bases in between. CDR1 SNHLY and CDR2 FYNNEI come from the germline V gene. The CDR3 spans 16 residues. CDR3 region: CASSARGSGSYNEQFF. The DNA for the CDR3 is TGTGCCAGCAGTGCGAGAGGGAGCGGGTCCTACAATGAGCAGTTCTTC.